This entry is about one T cell receptor (beta chain). Germline V lookup: CDR1 KGHSH, CDR2 LQKENI. There are 16 residues in the CDR3. V was clipped by 2 bases and J by 6 bases; unmatched bases: 4. The sample belongs to a study of T cell changes during pregnancy in multiple sclerosis. The assay was immunoSEQ multiplex PCR, and TCRdb's table has in-frame clones only and misses some. The sample contains about 70,000 clones, more than 85% of which appear only once. This TCR was sampled from a female donor with multiple sclerosis, enrolled in a pregnancy study. The chain couples TRBV18 to TRBJ2-1, with 13 bases aligning to TRBD2. Sequences were derived from peripheral blood, sampled in the first trimester of pregnancy. The CDR3: CASSPMGLAGLNEQFF. CDR3 sequence (DNA): TGTGCCAGCTCACCAATGGGACTAGCGGGGCTCAATGAGCAGTTCTTC.